The 20 T cell receptor beta chains in this list originate from one sample, sequenced in a study of T cell responses to AZD1222 COVID-19 vaccine. TCRdb's copy holds only in-frame clones and misses some; the assay was immunoSEQ multiplex PCR. Found here are some 130,000 clones, about nine tenths of them singletons; the top ten hold roughly 6.3%. The starting material was peripheral blood, obtained on day 0 of AZD1222 vaccination. The receptors were sampled from an adult in good health.

The chain employs TRBV7-9 and TRBJ2-1, with TRBD2 as a possible D gene (5 bases). Per the germline V gene, CDR1 is SEHNR and CDR2 is FQNEAQ (reference sequence). V was cut by 5 bases and J by 10 bases, with 15 bases left in between. The CDR3 contains 13 residues. This chain's CDR3 is CASSPREPREQFF. The CDR3 coding sequence is TGTGCCAGCAGCCCGAGGGAGCCCCGGGAGCAGTTCTTC. The whole variable domain, filled in from reference TRBV7-9 and TRBJ2-1, reads DTGVSQNPRHKITKRGQNVTFRCDPISEHNRLYWYRQTLGQGPEFLTYFQNEAQLEKSRLLSDRFSAERPKGSFSTLEIQRTEQGDSAMYLCASSPREPREQFFGPGTRLTVL.

The CDR3 here is CASSLVSGQPNYGYTF. The CDR3 DNA reads as TGTGCCAGCAGCTTAGTTTCCGGACAGCCCAACTATGGCTACACCTTC. This chain joins TRBV7-2 and TRBJ1-2, with a tentative D call TRBD1 (6 bases). CDR1 and CDR2 (germline): SGHTA, FQGNSA. V was clipped by 1 base and J by 2 bases, with 14 bases between them. This CDR3 has 16 amino acids.

This rearrangement joins TRBV5-1 to TRBJ2-3; 8 bases are a match to TRBD2. V dropped 0 bases and J dropped 2; count of bases not matched to a gene: 5. Germline V gene sequence: CDR1 SGHRS, CDR2 YFSETQ. CDR3 length equals 16 residues. The CDR3 nucleotides are TGCGCCAGCAGCTTGGGGGCGGGGGGCTTCACAGATACGCAGTATTTT. Amino acids: CASSLGAGGFTDTQYF.

The chain links TRBV2 to TRBJ1-5; no firm D call. The CDR3 has 14 residues. With 5 bases removed from V and 4 bases from J, the gap between germline ends came to 12 bases. The germline V gene has CDR1 SNHLY and CDR2 FYNNEI. CDR3 bases: TGTGCCAGCAGTTCCGTGGCGGCTAATCAGCCCCAGCATTTT. Amino acid sequence: CASSSVAANQPQHF.

There are a few counts of this clone. The sample contains more than one DNA sequence encoding this CDR3. The chain has TRBV30 and TRBJ1-5; tentative D call: TRBD1 (5 bases). V was pared by 0 bases and J by 2 bases, with 5 bases between. Germline assignment: CDR1 GTSNPN and CDR2 SVGIG (reference sequence). The CDR3 contains 13 residues. Written as DNA, the CDR3 is TGTGCCTGGAGTGTACAGGGCAATCAGCCCCAGCATTTT. It translates to CAWSVQGNQPQHF.

The chain uses TRBV3-1 (or the pseudogene TRBV3-2) and TRBJ1-1; possible D gene TRBD1, 5 bases. Between the trimmed V and J ends, which lost 4 bases and 8 bases, there was a span of 14 bases. The CDR3 is 13 residues long. Germline CDR1 reads LGHDT; CDR2 reads YNNKEL (reference sequence). CDR3 DNA sequence: TGTGCCAGCAGCCCCGGGGGGGTCCGGGAAGCTTTCTTT. It yields the protein CASSPGGVREAFF.

This rearrangement joins TRBV7-9 to TRBJ2-7; D unresolved. Looked up from germline, CDR1 is SEHNR and CDR2 is FQNEAQ (reference sequence). Trimming removed 7 bases at V and 8 bases at J, with 15 bases between. This CDR3 spans 12 amino acids. CDR3 in amino acids: CASIDRRGQQYF. The DNA of the CDR3 is TGTGCCAGCATAGACCGCCGAGGCCAGCAGTACTTC.

The chain has TRBV5-5 and TRBJ2-3; D ambiguous. The germline V gene has CDR1 SGHKS and CDR2 YYEKEE (reference sequence). This CDR3 has 15 residues. The ends were cut back, 2 bases at V and 0 bases at J, with 10 bases in the middle. The CDR3 is CASSFPHTSTDTQYF. CDR3 DNA sequence: TGTGCCAGCAGCTTTCCCCATACTAGCACAGATACGCAGTATTTT.

V is TRBV6-5 and J is TRBJ2-1; D is ambiguous. The CDR3 length is 11 residues. Trimming pared 8 bases from V and 4 bases from J, leaving 6 bases between. Germline loops: CDR1 MNHEY, CDR2 SVGAGI. The chain's CDR3 is CASEAYNEQFF. CDR3 DNA sequence: TGTGCCAGCGAGGCGTACAATGAGCAGTTCTTC.

The V and J genes are TRBV4-2 and TRBJ1-2, with D tentatively TRBD1 (5 bases). V was clipped by 0 bases and J by 4 bases, with 9 bases between them. Germline loops: CDR1 LGHNA, CDR2 YNFKEQ. The CDR3 is 14 amino acids. CDR3 in DNA: TGTGCCAGCAGCCAAGATCCGGGGACCTATGGCTACACCTTC. Its protein is CASSQDPGTYGYTF.

V is TRBV5-1 and J is TRBJ2-5; 8 nucleotides agree with TRBD1. Germline CDR1 SGHRS, CDR2 YFSETQ. With V trimmed by 2 bases and J by 4 bases, 1 base remained unmatched. The CDR3 has 13 residues. As DNA, the CDR3 is TGCGCCAGCAGCTTCGGACAGGGAGAGACCCAGTACTTC. This codes for CASSFGQGETQYF.

This clone appeared a single time. The junction departs from the called germline gene at one end, perhaps through a read error. J is TRBJ1-3 and V is TRBV7-7; 8 positions agree with TRBD1. Germline values: CDR1 SSHAT, CDR2 FNYEAQ (reference sequence). This CDR3 contains 16 residues. The CDR3: CASRYGTGRSGNTIYF. CDR3 DNA sequence: TGTGCTAGCAGATATGGGACAGGCCGCTCTGGAAACACCATATATTTT.

J is TRBJ1-2 and V is TRBV7-2; possible D gene TRBD1, 5 bases. The ends were cut back, 1 base at V and 3 bases at J, with 9 bases in the middle. Per germline, CDR1 SGHTA and CDR2 FQGNSA. The CDR3 totals 14 residues. The CDR3 region is CASSLEGPDYGYTF. As DNA, the CDR3 is TGTGCCAGCAGCTTAGAGGGACCCGACTATGGCTACACCTTC.

This chain connects TRBV5-1 to TRBJ2-1; D might be TRBD1 or TRBD2, each matching 5 bases. Germline CDR1 SGHRS, CDR2 YFSETQ. This CDR3 comprises 14 residues. V lost 5 bases and J 5 bases, leaving 14 bases between the germline ends. CDR3 nucleotide sequence: TGCGCCAGCAGTCAAGCCGGGGACCACAATGAGCAGTTCTTC. It specifies CASSQAGDHNEQFF.

The gene calls are TRBV10-2 and TRBJ2-5; possibly TRBD1 or TRBD2 for D (5 bases each). The germline V gene has CDR1 WSHSY and CDR2 SAAADI. This CDR3 is 13 amino acids long. With 7 bases removed from V and 2 bases from J, the gap between germline ends came to 11 bases. This CDR3 is CASTTGRQETQYF. CDR3 nucleotides: TGCGCCAGCACGACGGGGCGGCAAGAGACCCAGTACTTC.

This clone was seen just once. The chain uses TRBV9 and TRBJ1-2; D remains unclear. CDR3 length: 9 amino acids. Trimming took off 7 bases at V and 7 bases at J, with 5 bases between the two ends. The germline CDR1 and CDR2 sequences are SGDLS and YYNGEE. CDR3 nucleotide sequence: TGTGCCAGCGGGAGTGGCTACACCTTC. This encodes CASGSGYTF.

The chain recombines TRBV2 with TRBJ1-4; 7 bases map to TRBD1. The germline gives CDR1 SNHLY, CDR2 FYNNEI. The CDR3 runs 12 residues. V was pared by 9 bases and J by 8 bases, with 6 bases of the junction left unmatched. The CDR3 spells CASTGEAEKLFF. The DNA of the CDR3 is TGTGCCAGTACAGGGGAGGCGGAAAAACTGTTTTTT.

The rearrangement uses TRBV5-1 and TRBJ2-3; D may match TRBD1 or TRBD2 (6 bases each). Per germline, CDR1 SGHRS and CDR2 YFSETQ. The CDR3 spans 15 residues. The ends were cut back, 5 bases at V and 2 bases at J, with 15 bases in the middle. The CDR3: CASSLQGGSTDTQYF. The DNA for the CDR3 is TGCGCCAGCAGTCTTCAAGGGGGGTCCACAGATACGCAGTATTTT.

This clone turned up a few times. The CDR3 coding sequence is TGTGCCAGCAGCTTATGGGGCAGCGCAGCTTTCTTT. This sequence encodes CASSLWGSAAFF. The chain couples TRBV7-2 to TRBJ1-1, with D possibly matching TRBD1 (5 bases). CDR3 length: 12 amino acids. Trimming removed 2 bases at V and 10 bases at J, with 11 bases between. Germline-derived CDR1 and CDR2 are SGHTA and FQGNSA.

The chain uses TRBV7-9 and TRBJ1-5; no clear D gene. The CDR3 length is 15 residues. Trimming removed 0 bases from V and 0 bases from J, with 6 bases in between. Germline V lookup: CDR1 SEHNR, CDR2 FQNEAQ (reference sequence). CDR3 sequence (DNA): TGTGCCAGCAGCTTAGCAGGAAATAGCAATCAGCCCCAGCATTTT. Its translation is CASSLAGNSNQPQHF. The full variable domain, in which reference TRBV7-9 and TRBJ1-5 provide the parts outside the CDR3, is DTGVSQNPRHKITKRGQNVTFRCDPISEHNRLYWYRQTLGQGPEFLTYFQNEAQLEKSRLLSDRFSAERPKGSFSTLEIQRTEQGDSAMYLCASSLAGNSNQPQHFGDGTRLSIL.